This note documents a single T cell receptor (beta chain) sequence. This record belongs to a study of cytomegalovirus exposure and HLA in healthy donors. The V gene lost 3 bases and the J gene lost 6 bases, with 6 bases spanning the gap. The germline gives CDR1 DFQATT, CDR2 SNEGSKA (reference sequence). The CDR3 is 11 amino acids. Amplification used 60 Vbeta primers and 13 Jbeta primers. Only in-frame clones appear in the TCRdb table, and some are missing; sequencing was by immunoSEQ multiplex PCR. The sample holds some 150,000 clones, 72% seen once. The material sequenced was PBMCs. The genes are TRBV20-1 and TRBJ1-3; maybe TRBD1 (5 bases). This receptor was identified in a human donor in good health. The CDR3 DNA is TGCAGTGCTAGGGGGCTAAACACCATATATTTT. The encoded protein is CSARGLNTIYF.